The entry below describes one T cell receptor (beta chain). The antigen is undetermined. This record belongs to a study of human versus mouse CDR3 diversity and MHC coevolution. Notes on the study in general: Roughly 6 MHC II alleles selected the human T cells.

Cells were CD45RO-negative CD62L-positive naive CD4 T cells sorted from PBMCs. Clones were read by immunoSEQ multiplex PCR, and TCRdb kept only the in-frame ones, dropping some. The sample yields tens of thousands of clones, 93% seen once. Germline V gene sequence: CDR1 MDHEN, CDR2 SYDVKM. The CDR3 is 16 amino acids. Losses at the gene ends were 2 bases for V and 4 bases for J; bases not matched to a gene: 9. The material sequenced was naive CD4+ T cells from blood. Subset here: CD45RO-negative CD62L-positive naive CD4 T cells. V is TRBV28 and J is TRBJ2-7, with 9 bases identical to TRBD1. The TCR comes from a person aged 30-69 years in good health. The CDR3 coding sequence is TGTGCCAGCAGTTTAGCGGCGGGGACAGGGTCGTACGAGCAGTACTTC. It translates to CASSLAAGTGSYEQYF.